Listed below are T cell receptor beta chains from one sample, sequenced in a study of cytomegalovirus exposure and HLA in healthy donors. Profiling relied on immunoSEQ multiplex PCR, and the TCRdb table lists in-frame clones only, not all of them. The data contain roughly 220,000 clones, roughly three quarters of them singletons. Sequencing was done on a sample of PBMCs. The receptors were sampled from a man aged 45 to 65 in good health and CMV-seronegative. CDR3s include the opening cysteine and the closing phenylalanine or tryptophan. A D gene is named only where the DNA matches it firmly. The size of a clone is reported for some rows only, either as once, few or many, or as a class for expanded clones.

len: 14
v_gene: TRBV2
d_gene: NA
abundance: few
j_gene: TRBJ2-7
CDR3aa: CASSVRLGKDEQYF
CDR3nt: TGTGCCAGCAGTGTGAGACTAGGAAAAGACGAGCAGTACTTC

len: 15
v_gene: TRBV5-1
d_gene: NA
abundance: NA
j_gene: TRBJ2-1
CDR3aa: CASSLAGQGREEQFF
CDR3nt: TGCGCCAGCAGCTTGGCCGGGCAGGGAAGAGAAGAGCAGTTCTTC

len: 17
v_gene: TRBV28
d_gene: NA
abundance: NA
j_gene: TRBJ1-5
CDR3aa: CASSSTGEGFSNQPQHF
CDR3nt: TGTGCCAGCAGTTCCACGGGGGAGGGGTTTAGCAATCAGCCCCAGCATTTT

len: 17
v_gene: TRBV30
d_gene: TRBD1
abundance: NA
j_gene: TRBJ1-5
CDR3aa: CAWSRPLQGAVSQPQHF
CDR3nt: TGTGCCTGGAGTCGACCCCTACAGGGGGCTGTGAGTCAGCCCCAGCATTTT

len: 13
v_gene: TRBV2
d_gene: NA
abundance: few
j_gene: TRBJ1-4
CDR3aa: CASSPQGREKLFF
CDR3nt: TGTGCCAGCAGTCCTCAGGGCCGGGAAAAACTGTTTTTT

len: 16
v_gene: TRBV5-1
d_gene: TRBD2
abundance: NA
j_gene: TRBJ2-1
CDR3aa: CASSLGVWREGTEQFF
CDR3nt: TGCGCCAGCAGCTTGGGTGTTTGGCGGGAGGGGACTGAGCAGTTCTTC

len: 17
v_gene: TRBV4-1
d_gene: TRBD1
abundance: NA
j_gene: TRBJ2-7
CDR3aa: CASSQDSLPGGKNEQYF
CDR3nt: TGCGCCAGCAGCCAAGATTCCCTCCCAGGGGGCAAAAACGAGCAGTACTTC

len: 15
v_gene: TRBV15
d_gene: NA
abundance: few
j_gene: TRBJ2-6
CDR3aa: CATSRDRAGANVLTF
CDR3nt: TGTGCCACCAGCAGAGACAGGGCCGGGGCCAACGTCCTGACTTTC

len: 11
v_gene: TRBV2
d_gene: TRBD1
abundance: NA
j_gene: TRBJ2-7
CDR3aa: CASQGEYEQYF
CDR3nt: TGTGCCAGCCAGGGGGAATACGAGCAGTACTTC

len: 16
v_gene: TRBV7-8
d_gene: TRBD2
abundance: NA
j_gene: TRBJ2-3
CDR3aa: CASSFFVSGRTDTQYF
CDR3nt: TGTGCCAGCAGCTTCTTTGTGAGCGGGAGAACAGATACGCAGTATTTT

len: 15
v_gene: TRBV4-1
d_gene: TRBD2
abundance: NA
j_gene: TRBJ2-7
CDR3aa: CASSQALAGTYEQYF
CDR3nt: TGCGCCAGCAGCCAGGCCCTAGCGGGTACCTACGAGCAGTACTTC

len: 16
v_gene: TRBV30
d_gene: TRBD1
abundance: NA
j_gene: TRBJ2-3
CDR3aa: CAWSKGQGAITDTQYF
CDR3nt: TGTGCCTGGAGTAAGGGACAGGGGGCAATCACAGATACGCAGTATTTT

len: 12
v_gene: TRBV18
d_gene: NA
abundance: NA
j_gene: TRBJ2-7
CDR3aa: CASSPGTYEQYF
CDR3nt: TGTGCCAGCTCACCAGGCACCTACGAGCAGTACTTC

len: 14
v_gene: TRBV5-1
d_gene: NA
abundance: NA
j_gene: TRBJ2-5
CDR3aa: CASSFSESQETQYF
CDR3nt: TGCGCCAGCAGCTTCTCAGAAAGCCAAGAGACCCAGTACTTC

len: 15
v_gene: TRBV6-5
d_gene: NA
abundance: once
j_gene: TRBJ1-2
CDR3aa: CASSSPWTDARGYTF
CDR3nt: TGTGCCAGCAGTTCGCCATGGACAGATGCTCGTGGCTACACCTTC

len: 15
v_gene: TRBV5-1
d_gene: NA
abundance: NA
j_gene: TRBJ2-7
CDR3aa: CASSFSQGILYEQYF
CDR3nt: TGCGCCAGCAGCTTCAGCCAGGGGATCCTCTACGAGCAGTACTTC

len: 15
v_gene: TRBV15
d_gene: TRBD1
abundance: NA
j_gene: TRBJ1-2
CDR3aa: CATRPDDRGSGGYTF
CDR3nt: TGTGCCACCAGGCCCGACGACAGGGGATCGGGAGGCTACACCTTC

len: 14
v_gene: TRBV2
d_gene: NA
abundance: NA
j_gene: TRBJ2-5
CDR3aa: CASSAYLEGETQYF
CDR3nt: TGTGCCAGCAGTGCGTACCTCGAGGGAGAGACCCAGTACTTC

len: 14
v_gene: TRBV7-9
d_gene: NA
abundance: NA
j_gene: TRBJ2-7
CDR3aa: CASSPGIFSYEQYF
CDR3nt: TGTGCCAGCAGCCCAGGGATTTTTTCCTACGAGCAGTACTTC

len: 16
v_gene: TRBV29-1
d_gene: NA
abundance: NA
j_gene: TRBJ2-3
CDR3aa: CSVAGTSQVSTDTQYF
CDR3nt: TGCAGCGTTGCCGGGACTTCACAGGTTAGCACAGATACGCAGTATTTT

len: 13
v_gene: TRBV5-4
d_gene: NA
abundance: NA
j_gene: TRBJ2-5
CDR3aa: CASSYDRQETQYF
CDR3nt: TGTGCCAGCAGCTACGACAGACAAGAGACCCAGTACTTC

len: 15
v_gene: TRBV5-1
d_gene: TRBD1
abundance: NA
j_gene: TRBJ1-3
CDR3aa: CASSNGQASMNTIYF
CDR3nt: TGCGCCAGCAGCAACGGACAGGCTTCCATGAACACCATATATTTT

len: 12
v_gene: TRBV6-5
d_gene: TRBD1
abundance: NA
j_gene: TRBJ1-2
CDR3aa: CASRQGARGYTF
CDR3nt: TGTGCCAGCAGACAGGGGGCGCGCGGCTACACCTTC

len: 14
v_gene: TRBV6-5
d_gene: NA
abundance: NA
j_gene: TRBJ1-1
CDR3aa: CASSRLHLNTEAFF
CDR3nt: TGTGCCAGCAGCCGACTACACCTGAACACTGAAGCTTTCTTT

len: 12
v_gene: TRBV5-8
d_gene: TRBD1
abundance: NA
j_gene: TRBJ2-7
CDR3aa: CASYRGGIEQYF
CDR3nt: TGTGCCAGTTACAGGGGTGGCATCGAGCAGTACTTC

len: 16
v_gene: TRBV2
d_gene: NA
abundance: NA
j_gene: TRBJ2-1
CDR3aa: CASSDLVGTGDNEQFF
CDR3nt: TGTGCCAGCAGTGACCTGGTCGGGACTGGGGACAATGAGCAGTTCTTC

len: 16
v_gene: TRBV7-3
d_gene: TRBD2
abundance: NA
j_gene: TRBJ2-3
CDR3aa: CASSSGLAGAPDTQYF
CDR3nt: TGTGCCAGCAGCTCGGGACTAGCGGGAGCCCCAGATACGCAGTATTTT

len: 13
v_gene: TRBV5-1
d_gene: NA
abundance: NA
j_gene: TRBJ2-7
CDR3aa: CASSPPLRYEQYF
CDR3nt: TGCGCCAGCAGCCCCCCACTTCGCTACGAGCAGTACTTC

len: 16
v_gene: TRBV19
d_gene: NA
abundance: NA
j_gene: TRBJ1-5
CDR3aa: CASSQGQHLGNQPQHF
CDR3nt: TGTGCCAGTAGTCAGGGCCAGCACCTCGGCAATCAGCCCCAGCATTTT

len: 15
v_gene: TRBV4-2
d_gene: NA
abundance: NA
j_gene: TRBJ1-2
CDR3aa: CASSQSQALDYGYTF
CDR3nt: TGTGCCAGCAGCCAATCCCAGGCACTGGACTATGGCTACACCTTC

len: 16
v_gene: TRBV9
d_gene: TRBD1
abundance: NA
j_gene: TRBJ2-3
CDR3aa: CASSGMDRVRTDTQYF
CDR3nt: TGTGCCAGCAGCGGGATGGACAGGGTTCGGACAGATACGCAGTATTTT

len: 15
v_gene: TRBV15
d_gene: NA
abundance: NA
j_gene: TRBJ1-5
CDR3aa: CATSREYRSNQPQHF
CDR3nt: TGTGCCACCAGCAGAGAATACAGGAGCAATCAGCCCCAGCATTTT

len: 14
v_gene: TRBV5-6
d_gene: TRBD1
abundance: NA
j_gene: TRBJ2-5
CDR3aa: CASTSGQGQETQYF
CDR3nt: TGTGCCAGCACCTCCGGACAGGGCCAAGAGACCCAGTACTTC

len: 15
v_gene: TRBV7-6
d_gene: TRBD1
abundance: once
j_gene: TRBJ1-4
CDR3aa: CASSPRQGENEKLFF
CDR3nt: TGTGCCAGCAGCCCACGACAGGGCGAGAATGAAAAACTGTTTTTT

len: 14
v_gene: TRBV29-1
d_gene: NA
abundance: NA
j_gene: TRBJ2-1
CDR3aa: CSVESSWTYNEQFF
CDR3nt: TGCAGCGTTGAGTCTAGCTGGACCTACAATGAGCAGTTCTTC

len: 12
v_gene: TRBV14
d_gene: NA
abundance: NA
j_gene: TRBJ2-2
CDR3aa: CASSQGPGELFF
CDR3nt: TGTGCCAGCAGCCAAGGCCCCGGGGAGCTATTTTTT

len: 14
v_gene: TRBV18
d_gene: NA
abundance: NA
j_gene: TRBJ1-1
CDR3aa: CASSPNTVNTEAFF
CDR3nt: TGTGCCAGCTCACCAAACACAGTGAACACTGAAGCTTTCTTT

len: 14
v_gene: TRBV29-1
d_gene: TRBD1
abundance: NA
j_gene: TRBJ1-5
CDR3aa: CSVLTGDSNQPQHF
CDR3nt: TGCAGCGTCCTCACAGGGGATAGCAATCAGCCCCAGCATTTT

len: 13
v_gene: TRBV10-3
d_gene: TRBD2
abundance: NA
j_gene: TRBJ2-1
CDR3aa: CAIGLAGTNEQFF
CDR3nt: TGTGCCATCGGACTAGCGGGTACCAATGAGCAGTTCTTC